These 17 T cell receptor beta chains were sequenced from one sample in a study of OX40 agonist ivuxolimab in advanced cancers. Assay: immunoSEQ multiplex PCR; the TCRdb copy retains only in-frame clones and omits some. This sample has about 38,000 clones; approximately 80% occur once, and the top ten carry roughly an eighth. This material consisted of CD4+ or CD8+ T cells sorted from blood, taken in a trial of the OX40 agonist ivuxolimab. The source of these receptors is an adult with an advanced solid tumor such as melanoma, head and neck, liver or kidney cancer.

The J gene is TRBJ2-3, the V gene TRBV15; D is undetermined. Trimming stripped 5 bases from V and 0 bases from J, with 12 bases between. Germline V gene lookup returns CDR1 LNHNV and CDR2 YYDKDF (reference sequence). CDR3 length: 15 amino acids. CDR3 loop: CATSPRLGSTDTQYF. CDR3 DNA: TGTGCCACCAGCCCCCGTTTGGGAAGCACAGATACGCAGTATTTT.

This chain's CDR3 is CASSFSSGGGEQYF. As DNA, the CDR3 is TGTGCCAGCAGCTTTTCATCAGGGGGAGGCGAGCAGTACTTC. The gene calls are TRBV11-1 and TRBJ2-7; D may be TRBD1 (7 bases). The CDR3 is made up of 14 amino acids. Germline lookup yields CDR1 SGHAT and CDR2 FQDESV (reference sequence). Trimming left V 3 bases short and J 6 bases short, with 15 bases between.

CDR3 sequence reads: CASSPRGVGSDNEQFF. CDR3 nucleotide sequence: TGTGCCAGCAGCCCTCGGGGGGTAGGTAGTGACAATGAGCAGTTCTTC. V usage is TRBV9 and J usage is TRBJ2-1; 7 nucleotides line up with TRBD2. The CDR3 covers 16 residues. Germline V gene sequence: CDR1 SGDLS, CDR2 YYNGEE. V dropped 4 bases and J dropped 5; count of bases not matched to a gene: 12.

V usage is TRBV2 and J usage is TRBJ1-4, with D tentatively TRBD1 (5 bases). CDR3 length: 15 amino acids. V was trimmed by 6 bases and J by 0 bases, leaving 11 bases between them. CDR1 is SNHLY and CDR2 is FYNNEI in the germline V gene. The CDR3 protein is CASRGRGATNEKLFF. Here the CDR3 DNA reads TGTGCCAGCAGGGGTCGGGGGGCAACTAATGAAAAACTGTTTTTT.

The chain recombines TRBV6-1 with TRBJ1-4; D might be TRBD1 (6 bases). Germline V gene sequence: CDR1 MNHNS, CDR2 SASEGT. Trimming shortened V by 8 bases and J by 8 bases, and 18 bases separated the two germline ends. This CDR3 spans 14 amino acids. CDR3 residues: CASGSGAGGEKLFF. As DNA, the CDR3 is TGTGCCAGCGGTTCAGGGGCTGGCGGAGAAAAACTGTTTTTT.

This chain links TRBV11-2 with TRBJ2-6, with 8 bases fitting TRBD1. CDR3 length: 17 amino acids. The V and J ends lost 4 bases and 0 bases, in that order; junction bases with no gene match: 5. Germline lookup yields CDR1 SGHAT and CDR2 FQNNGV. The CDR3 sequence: CASSSTGVVSGANVLTF. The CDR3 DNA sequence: TGTGCCAGCAGCTCGACAGGGGTCGTCTCTGGGGCCAACGTCCTGACTTTC.

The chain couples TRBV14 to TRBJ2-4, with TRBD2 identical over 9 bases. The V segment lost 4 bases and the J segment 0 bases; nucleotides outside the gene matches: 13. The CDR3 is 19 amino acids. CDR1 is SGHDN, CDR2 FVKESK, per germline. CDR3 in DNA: TGTGCCAGCAGCCCTCTAGGAGCGGGAGGCGTTCTAGCCAAAAACATTCAGTACTTC. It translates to CASSPLGAGGVLAKNIQYF.

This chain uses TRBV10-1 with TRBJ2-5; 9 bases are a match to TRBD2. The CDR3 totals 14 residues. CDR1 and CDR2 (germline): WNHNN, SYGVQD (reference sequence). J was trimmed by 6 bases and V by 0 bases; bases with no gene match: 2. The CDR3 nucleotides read TGCGCCAGCAGTGAGTCGCGGGGGGGAAAGACCCAGTACTTC. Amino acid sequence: CASSESRGGKTQYF.

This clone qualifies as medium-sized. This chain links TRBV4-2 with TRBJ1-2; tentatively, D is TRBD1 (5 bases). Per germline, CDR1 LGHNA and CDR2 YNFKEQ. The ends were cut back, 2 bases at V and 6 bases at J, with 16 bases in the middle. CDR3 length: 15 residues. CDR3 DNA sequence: TGTGCCAGCAGCCAACCCGGGACCCCGGCGCATGGCTACACCTTC. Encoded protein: CASSQPGTPAHGYTF.

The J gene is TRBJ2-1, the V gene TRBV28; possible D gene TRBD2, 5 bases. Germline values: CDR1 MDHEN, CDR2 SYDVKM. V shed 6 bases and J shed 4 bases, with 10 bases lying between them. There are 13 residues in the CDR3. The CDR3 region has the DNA TGTGCCAGCAGGACTACCCTTTACAATGAGCAGTTCTTC. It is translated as CASRTTLYNEQFF. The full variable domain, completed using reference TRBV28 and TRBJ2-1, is DVKVTQSSRYLVKRTGEKVFLECVQDMDHENMFWYRQDPGLGLRLIYFSYDVKMKEKGDIPEGYSVSREKKERFSLILESASTNQTSMYLCASRTTLYNEQFFGPGTRLTVL.

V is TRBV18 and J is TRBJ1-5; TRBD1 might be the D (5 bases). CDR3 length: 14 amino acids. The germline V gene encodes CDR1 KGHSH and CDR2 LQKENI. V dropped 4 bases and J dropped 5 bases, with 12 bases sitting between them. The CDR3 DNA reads TGTGCCAGCTCACAGGAAGGGGCCCATCAGCCCCAGCATTTT. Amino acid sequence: CASSQEGAHQPQHF.

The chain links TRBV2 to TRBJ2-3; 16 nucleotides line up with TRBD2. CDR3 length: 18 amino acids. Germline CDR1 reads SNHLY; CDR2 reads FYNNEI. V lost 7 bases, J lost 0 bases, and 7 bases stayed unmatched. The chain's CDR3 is CASKDGTSGRASTDTQYF. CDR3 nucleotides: TGTGCCAGCAAAGACGGGACTAGCGGGAGGGCTAGCACAGATACGCAGTATTTT.

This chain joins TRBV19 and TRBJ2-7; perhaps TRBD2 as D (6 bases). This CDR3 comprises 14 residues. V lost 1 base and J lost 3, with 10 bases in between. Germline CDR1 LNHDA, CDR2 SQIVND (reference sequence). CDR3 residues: CASSIGGASYEQYF. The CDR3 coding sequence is TGTGCCAGTAGTATAGGCGGGGCAAGCTACGAGCAGTACTTC.

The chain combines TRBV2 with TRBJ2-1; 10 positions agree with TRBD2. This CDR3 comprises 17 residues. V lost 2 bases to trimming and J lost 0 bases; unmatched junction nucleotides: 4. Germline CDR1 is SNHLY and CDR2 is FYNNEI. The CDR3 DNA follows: TGTGCCAGCAGTGAAATCGCTAGCGGGAGCTCCTACAATGAGCAGTTCTTC. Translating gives CASSEIASGSSYNEQFF.

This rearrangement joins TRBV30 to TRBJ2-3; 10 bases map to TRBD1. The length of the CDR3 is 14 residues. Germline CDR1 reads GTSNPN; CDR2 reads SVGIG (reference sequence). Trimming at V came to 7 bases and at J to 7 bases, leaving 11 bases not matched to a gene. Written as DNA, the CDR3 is TGTGCCTCGGAGGCCGGACAGGGGGTGAATACGCAGTATTTT. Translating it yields CASEAGQGVNTQYF. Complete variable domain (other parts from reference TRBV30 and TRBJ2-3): SQTIHQWPATLVQPVGSPLSLECTVEGTSNPNLYWYRQAAGRGLQLLFYSVGIGQISSEVPQNLSASRPQDRQFILSSKKLLLSDSGFYLCASEAGQGVNTQYFGPGTRLTVL.

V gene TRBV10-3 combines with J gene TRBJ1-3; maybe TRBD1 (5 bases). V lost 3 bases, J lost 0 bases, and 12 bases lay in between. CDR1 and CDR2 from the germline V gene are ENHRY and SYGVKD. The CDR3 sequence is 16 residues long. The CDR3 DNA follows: TGTGCCATCAGTGAAGGACAACAGAGCTCTGGAAACACCATATATTTT. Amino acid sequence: CAISEGQQSSGNTIYF.

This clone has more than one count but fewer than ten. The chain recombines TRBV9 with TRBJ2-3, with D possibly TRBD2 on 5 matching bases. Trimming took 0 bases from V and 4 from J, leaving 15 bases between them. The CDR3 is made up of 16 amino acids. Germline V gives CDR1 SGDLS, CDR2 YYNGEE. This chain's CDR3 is CASSVAEGVVSDTQYF. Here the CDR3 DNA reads TGTGCCAGCAGCGTAGCTGAGGGAGTGGTTTCAGATACGCAGTATTTT.